This TCR beta chain appears in the sequencing data of a study of shared clonotypes between healthy human individuals. Comment on this clone: Its antigen is currently unknown.

Evenly divided among several immunoSEQ plates was the genomic DNA of each subset. Clones were read by immunoSEQ multiplex PCR, and TCRdb kept only the in-frame ones, dropping some. The table has some 800,000 clones, 80% to 95% seen once. Terminally differentiated effector memory CD45RA+ cells were excluded by CCR7 positive selection of CD45RO-negative cells. Findings and caveats of the study: The diversity represented, both genetic and in exposure history, was limited by few donors. Blood was the only sampled material, and tissue repertoires likely differ.

CDR1 and CDR2 (germline): LGHNA, YSLEER. This CDR3 has 15 residues. V lost 0 bases, J lost 0 bases, and 2 bases stayed unmatched. The sequence derives from a man in his thirties or forties in good health. The V gene is TRBV4-3, the J gene TRBJ2-7; 7 bases align to TRBD2. Material: naive CD8+ T cells sorted from blood. The CDR3 region is CASSQDWTSSYEQYF. The DNA of the CDR3 is TGCGCCAGCAGCCAAGATTGGACTAGCTCCTACGAGCAGTACTTC.